Described below is a single TCR beta chain sequence and its context. Its target is not known. These data belong to a study of cytomegalovirus exposure and HLA in healthy donors. Study results and caveats: Altogether, 150 to 200 TCR beta chains were recorded as cytomegalovirus-associated.

This CDR3 spans 12 amino acids. Germline assignment: CDR1 GTSNPN and CDR2 SVGIG (reference sequence). With 5 bases clipped from V and 2 bases from J, the junction kept 0 bases outside the gene matches. 60 Vbeta and 13 Jbeta primers were used in PCR. Method: immunoSEQ multiplex PCR; TCRdb's copy keeps in-frame clones and lacks some. The sample records approximately 180,000 clones, about 13% being singletons. The genes are TRBV30 and TRBJ1-2; 9 bases fit TRBD1. This TCR was sampled from a man aged 45-65 years in good health and CMV-seropositive. The specimen was PBMCs. The CDR3 DNA follows: TGTGCCTGGGGGACAGGGAACTATGGCTACACCTTC. This codes for CAWGTGNYGYTF.